Listed below are T cell receptor beta chains from one sample, sequenced in a study of blood T cell repertoires in COVID-19. Assay used: immunoSEQ multiplex PCR; TCRdb lists only in-frame clones, some missing. The profile shows a few hundred thousand clones, 87% of them singletons. Sequenced input: peripheral blood. These TCRs come from a woman aged 50 to 65 who had recovered from COVID-19. Each CDR3 is given with its conserved first and last residue. D genes are given only for firm matches. Expanded clones get a size class; other rows say once, few or many, or leave the size out.

abundance	v_gene	d_gene	j_gene	CDR3aa	CDR3nt
-	TRBV7-2	-	TRBJ1-2	CASSSSAGGYGYTF	TGTGCCAGCAGCTCATCTGCCGGGGGCTATGGCTACACCTTC
-	TRBV5-1	TRBD2	TRBJ2-1	CASSLATSGRVNEQFF	TGCGCCAGCAGCTTGGCGACTAGCGGGAGGGTCAATGAGCAGTTCTTC
-	TRBV28	TRBD1	TRBJ1-3	CASSSDRASGNTIYF	TGTGCCAGCAGTTCCGACAGGGCCTCTGGAAACACCATATATTTT
-	TRBV28	TRBD1	TRBJ2-7	CASTSPGQGSSEQYF	TGTGCCAGCACCTCCCCGGGACAGGGGAGTTCCGAGCAGTACTTC
-	TRBV4-2	-	TRBJ2-7	CASSQERAGRVGYEQYF	TGTGCCAGCAGCCAAGAACGGGCCGGCAGGGTGGGCTACGAGCAGTACTTC
-	TRBV6-5	-	TRBJ2-2	CASSHFIGELFF	TGTGCCAGCAGCCACTTTATCGGGGAGCTGTTTTTT
-	TRBV7-6	TRBD1	TRBJ2-7	CARLGQDGNYEQYF	TGTGCCCGCCTGGGACAGGATGGGAACTACGAGCAGTACTTC
once	TRBV9	-	TRBJ2-3	CASSVATWDSRTDTQYF	TGTGCCAGCAGCGTAGCTACTTGGGACTCTCGCACAGATACGCAGTATTTT
-	TRBV5-6	TRBD1	TRBJ1-5	CASSLLGQGISQPQHF	TGTGCCAGCAGCTTGTTGGGACAGGGAATATCTCAGCCCCAGCATTTT
-	TRBV18	-	TRBJ2-7	CASSLGIQGREQYF	TGTGCCAGCTCACTCGGAATACAGGGGAGGGAGCAGTACTTC
-	TRBV7-2	TRBD2	TRBJ2-3	CASSLSRTSGVGGTDTQYF	TGTGCCAGCAGCTTATCTCGGACTAGCGGGGTGGGGGGCACAGATACGCAGTATTTT
-	TRBV2	TRBD1	TRBJ1-5	CASERGLRNQPQHF	TGTGCCAGCGAGAGGGGGCTAAGGAATCAGCCCCAGCATTTT
-	TRBV27	-	TRBJ1-1	CASSFPSQGMGTEAFF	TGTGCCAGCAGTTTCCCCTCACAGGGAATGGGCACTGAAGCTTTCTTT
-	TRBV7-2	TRBD1	TRBJ2-3	CASSSDRGADTQYF	TGTGCCAGCAGCTCGGACAGGGGTGCAGATACGCAGTATTTT
-	TRBV20-1	-	TRBJ2-1	CSARRLNEQFF	TGCAGTGCCCGAAGACTTAATGAGCAGTTCTTC
-	TRBV2	TRBD1	TRBJ1-4	CASSGGTGGFSNEKLFF	TGTGCCAGCAGTGGAGGGACAGGAGGTTTTAGTAATGAAAAACTGTTTTTT
-	TRBV7-9	TRBD1	TRBJ1-5	CASSSDRANQPQHF	TGTGCCAGCAGCTCCGACAGGGCAAATCAGCCCCAGCATTTT
-	TRBV9	-	TRBJ1-2	CASSPQGWNNYGYTF	TGTGCCAGCAGCCCACAGGGTTGGAATAACTATGGCTACACCTTC
-	TRBV29-1	-	TRBJ1-1	CSVQGLGNTEAFF	TGCAGCGTTCAGGGGCTCGGGAACACTGAAGCTTTCTTT
-	TRBV4-2	-	TRBJ2-3	CASSQGLDRRGVWADTQYF	TGTGCCAGCAGCCAAGGCCTGGACAGGAGGGGAGTTTGGGCAGATACGCAGTATTTT
-	TRBV28	TRBD2	TRBJ2-1	CASSDGLAGRENEQFF	TGTGCCAGCAGCGACGGACTAGCGGGAAGGGAAAATGAGCAGTTCTTC
-	TRBV2	-	TRBJ1-1	CASSGEGRTEAFF	TGTGCCAGTTCGGGGGAAGGTCGAACTGAAGCTTTCTTT
-	TRBV12-1	-	TRBJ1-1	CASSFVPGTGLKNTEAFF	TGTGCCAGCAGCTTTGTACCCGGGACAGGGCTGAAGAACACTGAAGCTTTCTTT
-	TRBV19	-	TRBJ2-3	CASSGGGTDTQYF	TGTGCCAGTAGTGGGGGCGGCACAGATACGCAGTATTTT
-	TRBV5-1	TRBD1	TRBJ1-1	CASTYDGTVNTEAFF	TGCGCCAGCACCTACGACGGGACAGTGAACACTGAAGCTTTCTTT
-	TRBV3-1/TRBV3-2	-	TRBJ2-7	CASSQDIEQYF	TGTGCCAGCAGCCAAGACATCGAGCAGTACTTC
-	TRBV27	TRBD2	TRBJ2-7	CASSLGLAGDEQYF	TGTGCCAGCAGCCTGGGACTAGCGGGAGACGAGCAGTACTTC
-	TRBV6-5	-	TRBJ2-3	CASRERGSTDTQYF	TGTGCCAGCAGGGAGCGCGGTAGCACAGATACGCAGTATTTT